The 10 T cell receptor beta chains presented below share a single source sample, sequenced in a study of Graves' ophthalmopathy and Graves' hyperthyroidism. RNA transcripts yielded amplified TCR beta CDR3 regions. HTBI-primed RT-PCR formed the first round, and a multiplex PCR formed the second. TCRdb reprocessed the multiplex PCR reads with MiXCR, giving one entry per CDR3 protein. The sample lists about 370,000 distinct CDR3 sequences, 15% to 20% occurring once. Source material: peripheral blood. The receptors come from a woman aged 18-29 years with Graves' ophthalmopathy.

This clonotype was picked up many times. CDR3 bases: TGTGCCAGCAGTCCGTTAGACAGGGGACGGGAGCCCCAGCATTTT. Translated: CASSPLDRGREPQHF. The chain uses TRBV27 and TRBJ1-5; the match to TRBD1 covers 8 bases. CDR3 length equals 15 residues. V shed 5 bases, J shed 8 bases, and the junction held 11 bases outside the gene matches. In germline, CDR1 is MNHEY, CDR2 SMNVEV (reference sequence).

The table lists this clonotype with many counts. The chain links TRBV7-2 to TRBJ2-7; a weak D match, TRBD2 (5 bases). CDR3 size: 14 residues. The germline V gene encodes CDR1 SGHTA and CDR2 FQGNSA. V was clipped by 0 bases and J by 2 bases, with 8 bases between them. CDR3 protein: CASSLAPGAYEQYF. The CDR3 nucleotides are TGTGCCAGCAGCTTAGCCCCCGGGGCCTACGAGCAGTACTTC.

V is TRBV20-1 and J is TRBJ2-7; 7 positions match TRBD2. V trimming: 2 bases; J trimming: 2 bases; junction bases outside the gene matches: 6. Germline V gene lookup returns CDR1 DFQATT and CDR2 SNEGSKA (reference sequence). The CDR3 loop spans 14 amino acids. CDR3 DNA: TGCAGTGCTAGACACCCCGGGGGGACCTACGAGCAGTACTTC. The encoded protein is CSARHPGGTYEQYF.

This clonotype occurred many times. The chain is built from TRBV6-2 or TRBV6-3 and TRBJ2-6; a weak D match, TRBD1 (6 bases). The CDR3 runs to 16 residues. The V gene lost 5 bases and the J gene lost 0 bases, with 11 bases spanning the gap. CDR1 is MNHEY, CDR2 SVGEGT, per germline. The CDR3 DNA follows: TGTGCCAGCAGTCGGACAGTTGGCTCTGGGGCCAACGTCCTGACTTTC. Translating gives CASSRTVGSGANVLTF.

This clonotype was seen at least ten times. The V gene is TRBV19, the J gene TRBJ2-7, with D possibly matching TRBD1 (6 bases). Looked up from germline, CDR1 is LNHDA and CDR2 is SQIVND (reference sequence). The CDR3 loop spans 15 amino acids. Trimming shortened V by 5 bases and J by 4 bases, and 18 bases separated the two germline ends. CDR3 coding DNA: TGTGCCAGTAGTCCAGGGGCCTTAACTGTATACGAGCAGTACTTC. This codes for CASSPGALTVYEQYF. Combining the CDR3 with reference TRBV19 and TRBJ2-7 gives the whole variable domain DGGITQSPKYLFRKEGQNVTLSCEQNLNHDAMYWYRQDPGQGLRLIYYSQIVNDFQKGDIAEGYSVSREKKESFPLTVTSAQKNPTAFYLCASSPGALTVYEQYFGPGTRLTVT.

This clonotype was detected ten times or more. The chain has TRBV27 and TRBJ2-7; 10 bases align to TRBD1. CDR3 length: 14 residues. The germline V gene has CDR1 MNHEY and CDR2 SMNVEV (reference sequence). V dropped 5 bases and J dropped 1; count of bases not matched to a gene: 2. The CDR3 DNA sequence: TGTGCCAGCAGTGGGACAGGGGCGTCCTACGAGCAGTACTTC. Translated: CASSGTGASYEQYF.

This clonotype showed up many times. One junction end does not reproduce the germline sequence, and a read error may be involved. The CDR3 region is CSARTREGF. The CDR3 DNA is TGCAGTGCTAGAACGCGGGAGGGCTTC. This sequence joins TRBV20-1 and TRBJ2-7; the match to TRBD2 covers 9 bases. Germline CDR1 is DFQATT and CDR2 is SNEGSKA (reference sequence). The length of the CDR3 is 9 residues.

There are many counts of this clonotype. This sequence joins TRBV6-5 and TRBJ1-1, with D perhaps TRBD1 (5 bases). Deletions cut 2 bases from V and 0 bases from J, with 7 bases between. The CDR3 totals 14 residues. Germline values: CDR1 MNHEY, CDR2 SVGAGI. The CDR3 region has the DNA TGTGCCAGCAGTTACGGGGACGTGAACACTGAAGCTTTCTTT. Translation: CASSYGDVNTEAFF.

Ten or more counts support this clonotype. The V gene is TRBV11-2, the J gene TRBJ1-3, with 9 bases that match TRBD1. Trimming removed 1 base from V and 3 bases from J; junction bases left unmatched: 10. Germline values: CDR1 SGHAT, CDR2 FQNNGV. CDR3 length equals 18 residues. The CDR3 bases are TGTGCCAGCAGCTTAGTGTTCCGGGACAGGGTTGTTGGAAACACCATATATTTT. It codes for CASSLVFRDRVVGNTIYF.

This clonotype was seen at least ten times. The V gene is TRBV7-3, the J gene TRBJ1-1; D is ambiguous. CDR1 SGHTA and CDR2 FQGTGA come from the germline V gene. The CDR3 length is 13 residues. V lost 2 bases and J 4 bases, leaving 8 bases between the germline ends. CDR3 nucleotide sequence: TGTGCCAGCAGCTTATCCAGCGCCACTGAAGCTTTCTTT. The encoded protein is CASSLSSATEAFF.